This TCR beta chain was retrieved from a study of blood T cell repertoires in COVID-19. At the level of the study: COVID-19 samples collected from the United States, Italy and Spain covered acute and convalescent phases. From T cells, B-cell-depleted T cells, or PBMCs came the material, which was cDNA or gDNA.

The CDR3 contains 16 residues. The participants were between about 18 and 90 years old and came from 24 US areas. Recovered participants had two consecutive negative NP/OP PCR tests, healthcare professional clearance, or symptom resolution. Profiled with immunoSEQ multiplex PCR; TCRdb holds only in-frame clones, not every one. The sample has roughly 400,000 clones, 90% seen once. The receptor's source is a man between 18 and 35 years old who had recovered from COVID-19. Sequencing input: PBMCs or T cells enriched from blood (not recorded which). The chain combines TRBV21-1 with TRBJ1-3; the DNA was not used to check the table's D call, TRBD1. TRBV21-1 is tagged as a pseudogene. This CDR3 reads CASSNRHSEDQNTIYF. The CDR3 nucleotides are TGTGCCAGCAGCAATAGACATTCCGAAGATCAAAACACCATATATTTT.